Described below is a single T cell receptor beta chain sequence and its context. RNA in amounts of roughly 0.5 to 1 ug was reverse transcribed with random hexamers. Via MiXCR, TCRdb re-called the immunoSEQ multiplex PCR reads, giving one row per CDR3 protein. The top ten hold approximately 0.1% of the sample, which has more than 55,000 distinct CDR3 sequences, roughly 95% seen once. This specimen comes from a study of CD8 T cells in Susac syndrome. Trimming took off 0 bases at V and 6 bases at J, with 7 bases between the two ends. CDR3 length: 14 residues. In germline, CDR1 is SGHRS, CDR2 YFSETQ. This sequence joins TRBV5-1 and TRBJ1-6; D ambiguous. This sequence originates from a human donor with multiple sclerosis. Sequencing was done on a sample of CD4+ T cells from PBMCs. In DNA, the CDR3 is TGCGCCAGCAGCTTGGAAGGAGCTAATTCACCCCTCCACTTT. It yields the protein CASSLEGANSPLHF. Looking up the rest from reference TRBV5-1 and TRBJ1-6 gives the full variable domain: KAGVTQTPRYLIKTRGQQVTLSCSPISGHRSVSWYQQTPGQGLQFLFEYFSETQRNKGNFPGRFSGRQFSNSRSEMNVSTLELGDSALYLCASSLEGANSPLHFGNGTRLTVT.